Below are 2 T cell receptor beta chains sequenced from a single sample in a study of CD8+ T cells in alopecia areata. TCR sequencing used cDNA made by reverse transcription of extracted RNA. TCRdb keeps only in-frame clones here, not all; method: immunoSEQ multiplex PCR. The sample yields 150,000 or so clones, more than 75% seen once. Sequencing was performed on CD8+ T cells sorted from blood, taken at week 0. The receptor set was obtained from a human donor with alopecia areata.

This sequence joins TRBV7-9 and TRBJ2-6; D uncertain. The CDR3 totals 15 residues. Germline CDR1 reads SEHNR; CDR2 reads FQNEAQ (reference sequence). V lost 6 bases to trimming and J lost 2 bases, with 11 bases between them. The CDR3 spells CASSSYLAGANVLTF. Written as DNA, the CDR3 is TGTGCCAGCAGTTCTTATTTAGCTGGGGCCAACGTCCTGACTTTC.

The chain couples TRBV29-1 to TRBJ2-1, with 12 bases aligning to TRBD2. Germline-derived CDR1 and CDR2 are SQVTM and ANQGSEA. The CDR3 is made up of 17 amino acids. Unmatched junction bases numbered 5, after V lost 1 base and J lost 1 base. The CDR3 sequence is CSVEGLAGEGSYNEQFF. CDR3 nucleotide sequence: TGCAGCGTTGAAGGACTAGCGGGAGAAGGTTCCTACAATGAGCAGTTCTTC.